This T cell receptor (beta chain) is drawn from a study of cytomegalovirus exposure and HLA in healthy donors. Study results and caveats: Differences between HLA loci emerged in a later analysis of TCR association rates, with DRB1 most and HLA-C fewest. A further, later analysis showed that HLA-associated TCR beta chains (compared with equally common others) were more clonally expanded. Among the CMV-associated chains, a few were confirmed in vitro as specific for CMV antigens.

As regards this clone: Antigen: not known.

The V end lost 5 bases, the J end lost 3 bases, and 17 bases lay between the germline ends. CDR3 length: 16 residues. CDR1 SGHVS and CDR2 FNYEAQ come from the germline V gene. The PCR contained 60 Vbeta and 13 Jbeta primers. TCRdb's copy holds only in-frame clones and misses some; the assay was immunoSEQ multiplex PCR. The table lists about 130,000 clones, around 74% of them singletons. The chain links TRBV7-6 to TRBJ1-3, with D possibly being TRBD1 (6 bases). The sequence was obtained from a man aged 25 to 40 in good health and CMV-seronegative. Sequencing used PBMCs. This CDR3 is CASSPQPGHHGNTIYF. The CDR3 DNA sequence: TGTGCCAGCAGCCCTCAACCGGGACACCATGGAAACACCATATATTTT.